A selection of T cell receptor beta chains follows, all from one sample in a study of shared T cell receptors in the human thymus. Clones were sequenced by immunoSEQ multiplex PCR, and TCRdb holds only the in-frame ones, with some missing. Of a few hundred thousand clones in the sample, 85% to 95% are singletons; the top ten hold approximately 0.02%. The sample comprised thymocytes. The receptors here all came from a human donor. CDR3s include the opening cysteine and the closing phenylalanine or tryptophan. The D gene is left open where the match is weak. Only part of the rows carry a size: once, few, many, or a class if the clone is expanded.

clone_size j_call d_call v_call cdr3_aa cdr3_nt
- TRBJ2-1 - TRBV6-4 CASSDSSWRSSYNEQFF TGTGCCAGCAGTGACTCGTCATGGCGGAGCTCCTACAATGAGCAGTTCTTC
- TRBJ2-7 - TRBV7-2 CASSRGVPYYEQYF TGTGCCAGCAGCCGGGGCGTACCCTATTACGAGCAGTACTTC
- TRBJ2-1 TRBD1 TRBV7-2 CASSSGTGCDNEQFF TGTGCCAGCAGCTCAGGGACAGGCTGCGACAATGAGCAGTTCTTC
once TRBJ2-7 TRBD1 TRBV18 CASSPARQGYKGSPYEQYF TGTGCCAGCTCGCCCGCCCGACAGGGTTATAAGGGAAGTCCCTACGAGCAGTACTTC
- TRBJ2-1 TRBD2 TRBV5-1 CASSLVLPGLEFHEQFF TGCGCCAGCAGCTTGGTTCTGCCGGGACTAGAGTTCCATGAGCAGTTCTTC
- TRBJ2-3 - TRBV30 CAWSVSETDTQYF TGTGCCTGGAGTGTATCCGAGACAGATACGCAGTATTTT
once TRBJ1-2 - TRBV28 CASSLWEAAGYTF TGTGCCAGCAGTTTATGGGAGGCAGCTGGCTACACCTTC
- TRBJ2-3 TRBD2 TRBV27 CASSLRASGRGTDTQYF TGTGCCAGCAGTTTAAGGGCTAGCGGGAGGGGCACAGATACGCAGTATTTT
- TRBJ2-2 - TRBV7-3 CASSLVPSDTGELFF TGTGCCAGCAGCTTAGTCCCGAGCGACACCGGGGAGCTGTTTTTT
few TRBJ2-3 TRBD1 TRBV7-2 CASRWTGESPDTQYF TGTGCCAGCCGTTGGACAGGGGAATCCCCAGATACGCAGTATTTT
- TRBJ1-1 - TRBV7-9 CASTSYLGRNTEAFF TGTGCCAGCACCTCCTACCTGGGACGGAACACTGAAGCTTTCTTT
- TRBJ2-1 - TRBV7-3 CASSPRTAHYNEQFF TGTGCCAGCAGCCCCCGGACAGCTCACTACAATGAGCAGTTCTTC
- TRBJ2-3 TRBD2 TRBV2 CASRAGRLARSTDTQYF TGTGCCAGCAGGGCAGGACGACTAGCGCGGAGCACAGATACGCAGTATTTT
- TRBJ2-7 TRBD1 TRBV6-6 CASSRTGNPYEQYF TGTGCCAGCAGTCGGACAGGGAATCCCTACGAGCAGTACTTC
- TRBJ2-7 - TRBV7-2 CASSFSERISYEQYF TGTGCCAGCAGCTTCTCAGAGAGGATTTCCTACGAGCAGTACTTC
- TRBJ2-2 TRBD2 TRBV7-2 CASRASGNTGELFF TGTGCCAGCAGGGCTAGCGGAAACACCGGGGAGCTGTTTTTT
- TRBJ2-1 TRBD2 TRBV12-5 CASGHDSLSGSNYNEQFF TGTGCTAGTGGACACGACAGCCTTAGCGGGAGCAACTACAATGAGCAGTTCTTC
- TRBJ2-1 TRBD2 TRBV6-4 CASPRTSGRNAWGNEQFF TGTGCCAGCCCTCGGACTAGCGGGAGAAATGCTTGGGGTAATGAGCAGTTCTTC
- TRBJ2-7 - TRBV7-2 CASSSEAGASGAYEQYF TGTGCCAGCAGCTCGGAGGCGGGGGCCTCAGGGGCCTACGAGCAGTACTTC
- TRBJ2-1 TRBD1 TRBV5-1 CASSLRGDRTYNEQFF TGCGCCAGCAGCTTAAGAGGGGACAGAACCTACAATGAGCAGTTCTTC
once TRBJ2-1 TRBD2 TRBV19 CASSPYSGEYNEQFF TGTGCCAGTAGTCCCTATAGCGGGGAATACAATGAGCAGTTCTTC
- TRBJ2-1 TRBD2 TRBV5-1 CASSSGTSGCTYNEQFF TGCGCCAGCAGCAGCGGGACTAGCGGGTGTACCTACAATGAGCAGTTCTTC
- TRBJ2-5 TRBD2 TRBV4-1 CASSLGLGLAGVYRETQYF TGCGCCAGCAGCCTAGGGCTTGGACTAGCGGGAGTGTATCGGGAGACCCAGTACTTC
- TRBJ2-2 TRBD1 TRBV27 CASGPDRAVEELFF TGTGCCAGCGGACCTGACAGGGCGGTAGAGGAGCTGTTTTTT
- TRBJ2-3 - TRBV9 CASSGADTQYF TGTGCCAGCAGCGGAGCAGATACGCAGTATTTT
- TRBJ2-7 TRBD1 TRBV7-7 CASIGYRGLPDEQYF TGTGCCAGCATCGGTTACAGGGGTCTGCCCGACGAGCAGTACTTC
- TRBJ1-2 - TRBV19 CASSLPGRHYGYTF TGTGCCAGTAGTTTACCGGGACGGCACTATGGCTACACCTTC
- TRBJ2-7 - TRBV11-2 CASSHDGDLAPEQYF TGTGCCAGCAGCCACGATGGGGACCTGGCCCCCGAGCAGTACTTC
- TRBJ1-1 - TRBV9 CASTPVPMNTEAFF TGTGCCAGCACTCCGGTACCTATGAACACTGAAGCTTTCTTT
- TRBJ1-5 - TRBV5-6 CASSSTLGGSNQPQHF TGTGCCAGCAGCTCAACTCTAGGGGGTAGCAATCAGCCCCAGCATTTT
- TRBJ2-1 TRBD2 TRBV30 CAWLSGTSGYNEQFF TGTGCCTGGCTTTCCGGGACTAGCGGCTACAATGAGCAGTTCTTC
- TRBJ1-1 - TRBV6-1 CASSLNLSQARAFF TGTGCCAGCAGTCTTAACCTTTCCCAGGCGAGGGCTTTCTTT
- TRBJ2-1 - TRBV7-9 CASSLNRRRVEQFF TGTGCCAGCAGCCTAAACCGAAGGAGAGTCGAGCAGTTCTTC
- TRBJ1-3 TRBD1 TRBV11-3 CASSPSDRGPGNTIYF TGTGCCAGCAGCCCCTCGGACAGGGGTCCTGGAAACACCATATATTTT
- TRBJ2-1 - TRBV5-5 CASSLGVRVAYNEQFF TGTGCCAGCAGCTTGGGGGTCAGGGTGGCCTACAATGAGCAGTTCTTC
- TRBJ1-4 - TRBV7-2 CASSLEPGERGKLFF TGTGCCAGCAGCTTAGAGCCGGGGGAGCGCGGAAAACTGTTTTTT
- TRBJ1-5 - TRBV7-8 CASSPGSNQPQHF TGTGCCAGCAGCCCAGGGAGCAATCAGCCCCAGCATTTT
- TRBJ2-4 - TRBV7-9 CASSLGGGPPAWGIQYF TGTGCCAGCAGCTTAGGGGGGGGGCCCCCGGCTTGGGGCATTCAGTACTTC
once TRBJ1-2 - TRBV2 CASRASWVPSPYYGYTF TGTGCCAGCAGGGCCTCTTGGGTACCTAGCCCCTACTATGGCTACACCTTC
- TRBJ2-1 - TRBV7-3 CASSLGANQGQFF TGTGCCAGCAGCTTAGGGGCTAACCAGGGGCAGTTCTTC
- TRBJ2-2 - TRBV18 CASSPAGPQGTGELFF TGTGCCAGCTCACCAGCAGGGCCCCAGGGGACCGGGGAGCTGTTTTTT
- TRBJ2-1 TRBD1 TRBV6-5 CASTPGTGYNEQFF TGTGCCAGCACCCCCGGGACAGGTTACAATGAGCAGTTCTTC
- TRBJ2-1 TRBD1 TRBV28 CASSLSTGGRVVEFF TGTGCCAGCAGTCTATCGACAGGGGGCCGCGTGGTTGAATTCTTC
- TRBJ1-4 - TRBV5-5 CASSHSINEKLFF TGTGCCAGCAGCCACAGTATTAATGAAAAACTGTTTTTT
- TRBJ1-1 - TRBV25-1 CASSEGRDTEAFF TGTGCCAGCAGTGAGGGCAGGGACACTGAAGCTTTCTTT
once TRBJ2-2 TRBD2 TRBV30 CAWSVPGRRTSGRVTGELFF TGTGCCTGGAGTGTACCGGGGCGCCGGACTAGCGGGAGAGTCACCGGGGAGCTGTTTTTT
once TRBJ1-5 TRBD1 TRBV15 CATSREDREGQPQHF TGTGCCACCAGCAGAGAGGACAGGGAAGGACAGCCCCAGCATTTT
- TRBJ2-3 TRBD2 TRBV11-2 CASSLERRAGGFTDTQYF TGTGCCAGCAGCTTAGAGCGGCGAGCGGGAGGGTTTACAGATACGCAGTATTTT
- TRBJ2-3 - TRBV5-6 CASSLALREGNSTDTQYF TGTGCCAGCAGCTTGGCACTTCGCGAGGGTAACAGCACAGATACGCAGTATTTT
- TRBJ2-3 TRBD2 TRBV28 CASSLRETTDTQYF TGTGCCAGCAGTTTGCGGGAGACCACAGATACGCAGTATTTT
once TRBJ1-5 TRBD1 TRBV28 CASSIGTARLSNQPQHF TGTGCCAGCAGTATAGGGACAGCTCGGCTAAGCAATCAGCCCCAGCATTTT
- TRBJ2-7 - TRBV27 CARPPEQYF TGTGCCAGGCCCCCCGAGCAGTACTTC
- TRBJ2-7 TRBD2 TRBV5-1 CASSSRLADYEQYF TGCGCCAGCAGCTCCCGACTAGCGGACTACGAGCAGTACTTC
- TRBJ2-3 - TRBV5-1 CASSREGGGTDTQYF TGCGCCAGCAGCAGGGAGGGGGGTGGCACAGATACGCAGTATTTT
- TRBJ2-1 - TRBV4-1 CASSHEGYNEQFF TGCGCCAGCAGCCACGAAGGGTACAATGAGCAGTTCTTC
once TRBJ2-5 - TRBV28 CASNAVVYQETQYF TGTGCCAGCAACGCGGTGGTGTACCAAGAGACCCAGTACTTC
once TRBJ2-2 - TRBV5-8 CASSLDRATGELFF TGTGCCAGCAGCTTGGACCGGGCGACCGGGGAGCTGTTTTTT
once TRBJ1-2 TRBD1 TRBV13 CASSTGQGAHLGYTF TGTGCCAGCAGCACCGGACAGGGGGCGCATCTTGGCTACACCTTC
once TRBJ1-1 TRBD1 TRBV7-6 CASSLVDREVNTEAFF TGTGCCAGCAGCTTAGTGGACAGGGAGGTGAACACTGAAGCTTTCTTT